The subject of this entry is one T cell receptor beta chain. The target of this receptor is not known. No base qualities exist here, and no much larger clone lies one base off it. The data belong to a study of technical replicates of blood from a handful of donors (dated by TCRdb to the late 2010s). Receptors were amplified or captured by the immunoSEQ multiplex PCR assay. TCRdb's version of the immuneACCESS table is confined to in-frame rearrangements and falls short of the full clone set. An unresolved V gene accounts for under half of the shortfall where checked; the remainder is of unknown origin. The sample records about 73,000 clones, roughly 90% of which are singletons. In total, the top ten clones hold roughly 4.5% of the sample. CDR1 and CDR2 (SNHLY, FYNNEI) derive from the germline V gene. Trimming costs V 4 bases and J 2 bases, and their ends lie 12 bases apart. The CDR3, cysteine through phenylalanine, is 15 amino acids long. Only the CDR3 portion is preserved as DNA: 45 bases, with reading frame beginning at the first base.

Sequencing was carried out using PBMCs. The TCR originated in a human donor in good health. Some clones in this sample may be carry-over from other donors' samples. The rearranged segments are TRBV2 and TRBJ2-1, and the D gene may be TRBD2, 6 bases matching. Here is the DNA: TGTGCCAGCAGTGTAGGTAGCGGAACCTACAATGAGCAGTTCTTC. Its coded protein is CASSVGSGTYNEQFF.